The 31 T cell receptor beta chains below all came from one sample that was sequenced in a study of PD-L1 blockade in urothelial cancer. The data were produced by immunoSEQ multiplex PCR, yet TCRdb's version contains in-frame clones alone and is incomplete. The table includes roughly 17,000 clones, about 91% detected once. Time point reported: pretreatment peripheral blood. The material was PBMCs, obtained around atezolizumab (anti-PD-L1) treatment. Source of these receptors: a man aged 65 to 85 with urothelial cancer.

V gene TRBV7-9 combines with J gene TRBJ1-4; perhaps TRBD1 as D (5 bases). Germline CDR1 SEHNR, CDR2 FQNEAQ (reference sequence). The germline V and J ends were trimmed by 3 bases and 6 bases, with 20 bases remaining between them. The CDR3 is made up of 17 amino acids. CDR3 sequence: CASSFASLGGGHEKLFF. CDR3 bases: TGTGCCAGCAGCTTCGCAAGTTTGGGGGGTGGTCATGAAAAACTGTTTTTT. Looking up the rest from reference TRBV7-9 and TRBJ1-4 gives the full variable domain: DTGVSQNPRHKITKRGQNVTFRCDPISEHNRLYWYRQTLGQGPEFLTYFQNEAQLEKSRLLSDRFSAERPKGSFSTLEIQRTEQGDSAMYLCASSFASLGGGHEKLFFGSGTQLSVL.

V is TRBV6-5 and J is TRBJ2-7; the D gene is possibly TRBD2 (5 bases). The germline V gene has CDR1 MNHEY and CDR2 SVGAGI. This CDR3 region has 13 residues. Trimming left V 2 bases short and J 2 bases short, with 7 bases between. CDR3 DNA sequence: TGTGCCAGCAGTTACCCGGGAACCTACGAGCAGTACTTC. It encodes CASSYPGTYEQYF.

For the CDR3, the DNA is TGTGCCAGCAGTTTAGTAGCGGGGGCCGCCGGGGAGCTGTTTTTT. This codes for CASSLVAGAAGELFF. The chain joins TRBV28 to TRBJ2-2, with 9 bases lining up with TRBD2. The CDR3 is made up of 15 amino acids. V was clipped by 2 bases and J by 6 bases; unmatched bases: 4. Germline CDR1 reads MDHEN; CDR2 reads SYDVKM.

This clone was recorded only once. One end of the junction does not line up with germline, which may come from a read error. The chain is built from TRBV5-4 and TRBJ1-2; 7 nucleotides agree with TRBD1. Germline V gene lookup returns CDR1 SGHNT and CDR2 YYREEE (reference sequence). The CDR3 spans 14 residues. DNA for the CDR3: TGTGTCAGCAGCACGACAGGGCGCTTAAGTGGCTACACCTTC. It translates to CVSSTTGRLSGYTF.

This clone was found once. The rearrangement links TRBV6-5 to TRBJ2-3; D remains unclear. V shed 2 bases and J shed 2 bases, with 11 bases lying between them. The CDR3 is 15 residues long. Germline V gene sequence: CDR1 MNHEY, CDR2 SVGAGI. In nucleotides, the CDR3 is TGTGCCAGCAGTTACGGCACCAGTCTCACAGATACGCAGTATTTT. Protein product: CASSYGTSLTDTQYF.

This CDR3 reads CASGRTGLGGNTIYF. The CDR3 DNA reads as TGTGCCAGCGGTCGGACAGGGCTGGGTGGAAACACCATATATTTT. The J gene is TRBJ1-3, the V gene TRBV27; 8 nucleotides line up with TRBD1. CDR1 and CDR2 (germline): MNHEY, SMNVEV (reference sequence). The CDR3 covers 15 residues. V trimming: 8 bases; J trimming: 3 bases; junction bases outside the gene matches: 9.

The chain employs TRBV7-9 and TRBJ2-1, with a possible D match to TRBD1 (6 bases). This CDR3 comprises 14 residues. Germline V CDR1 and CDR2: SEHNR, FQNEAQ (reference sequence). Trimming pared 5 bases from V and 6 bases from J, leaving 14 bases between. The chain's CDR3 is CASSLITGINEQFF. The CDR3 nucleotides are TGTGCCAGCAGCCTAATTACAGGGATCAATGAGCAGTTCTTC.

CDR3 protein: CASSLAGGAANEQFF. The CDR3 DNA sequence: TGTGCCAGCAGCTTGGCCGGGGGGGCTGCCAATGAGCAGTTCTTC. This chain connects TRBV5-4 to TRBJ2-1, with 8 bases fitting TRBD2. From germline, CDR1 is SGHNT and CDR2 YYREEE (reference sequence). V lost 0 bases and J lost 6; bases outside the gene matches: 5. The CDR3 totals 15 residues.

J is TRBJ1-2 and V is TRBV27; TRBD1 matches 7 bases. Germline CDR1 MNHEY, CDR2 SMNVEV (reference sequence). This CDR3 is built from 16 residues. Trimming cost V 3 bases and J 5 bases; bases outside gene matches: 12. CDR3 amino acids: CASSFWTGGTPYGYTF. DNA of the CDR3: TGTGCCAGCAGTTTTTGGACAGGAGGCACCCCTTATGGCTACACCTTC.

The rearrangement uses TRBV28 and TRBJ1-5, with D tentatively TRBD1 (5 bases). Trimming took 7 bases from V and 4 from J, leaving 14 bases between them. Germline CDR1 MDHEN, CDR2 SYDVKM. The CDR3 covers 14 residues. CDR3 in DNA: TGTGCCAGCACCCGGGGAGGGGCAAATCAGCCCCAGCATTTT. Translation gives CASTRGGANQPQHF.

This clone has a single count. The V gene is TRBV7-9, the J gene TRBJ2-3; D perhaps matches TRBD1 (6 bases). Germline V lookup: CDR1 SEHNR, CDR2 FQNEAQ (reference sequence). The V end was cut by 5 bases, the J end by 1 base, with 19 bases between. CDR3 length: 17 amino acids. CDR3 in DNA: TGTGCCAGCAGCCCCTGGGAGCTGACAGGCCGCACAGATACGCAGTATTTT. As protein: CASSPWELTGRTDTQYF.

J is TRBJ2-1 and V is TRBV10-1, with D perhaps matching TRBD1 (6 bases). The V end was cut by 2 bases, the J end by 3 bases, with 8 bases between. Germline V gene lookup returns CDR1 WNHNN and CDR2 SYGVQD (reference sequence). The CDR3 totals 14 residues. This chain's CDR3 is CASSEAGDYNEQFF. DNA for the CDR3: TGCGCCAGCAGTGAGGCAGGGGACTACAATGAGCAGTTCTTC.

V usage is TRBV10-3 and J usage is TRBJ2-7; tentative D call: TRBD1 (7 bases). Trimming removed 4 bases at V and 0 bases at J, with 13 bases between. This CDR3 contains 15 residues. Germline-derived CDR1 and CDR2 are ENHRY and SYGVKD. In DNA form, the CDR3 reads TGTGCCATCAGTGGGGCGGGACAGAGCTCCTACGAGCAGTACTTC. The encoded protein is CAISGAGQSSYEQYF.

The chain is built from TRBV5-1 and TRBJ1-5, with a weak D call TRBD1 (5 bases). This CDR3 comprises 16 residues. Germline V CDR1 and CDR2: SGHRS, YFSETQ. V was pared by 4 bases and J by 4 bases, with 18 bases between. As DNA, the CDR3 is TGCGCCAGCAGCATTGGCGATGACAGAGCAAATCAGCCCCAGCATTTT. Its protein product is CASSIGDDRANQPQHF.

J is TRBJ2-3 and V is TRBV6-5; no reliable D call. CDR1 is MNHEY, CDR2 SVGAGI, per germline. Trimming took 6 bases from V and 6 from J, leaving 13 bases between them. The CDR3 covers 13 residues. CDR3 bases: TGTGCCAGCAGCCCCAACCCCAGGGATACGCAGTATTTT. This encodes CASSPNPRDTQYF.

The rearrangement joins TRBV30 to TRBJ2-1; 7 nucleotides align to TRBD2. This CDR3 is 14 amino acids long. Germline CDR1 is GTSNPN and CDR2 is SVGIG (reference sequence). V dropped 3 bases and J dropped 6; count of bases not matched to a gene: 8. The CDR3 coding sequence is TGTGCCTGGAGAAAAACCCCGGGGGGCAATGAGCAGTTCTTC. Translating it yields CAWRKTPGGNEQFF.

The chain joins TRBV19 to TRBJ1-5; TRBD1 aligns across 10 bases. This CDR3 comprises 14 residues. CDR1 is LNHDA, CDR2 SQIVND, per germline (reference sequence). Losses at the gene ends were 3 bases for V and 7 bases for J; bases not matched to a gene: 3. The CDR3 reads CASSIDRGRQPQHF. The CDR3 DNA reads as TGTGCCAGTAGTATCGACAGGGGGCGGCAGCCCCAGCATTTT.

This chain joins TRBV9 and TRBJ2-7; 7 positions agree with TRBD1. The CDR3 spans 14 residues. Trimming removed 2 bases from V and 1 base from J; junction bases left unmatched: 3. CDR1 SGDLS and CDR2 YYNGEE come from the germline V gene. The CDR3 spells CASSVTGESYEQYF. CDR3 DNA: TGTGCCAGCAGCGTTACAGGGGAATCCTACGAGCAGTACTTC.

Notes on this clone: The same CDR3 arises from other DNA sequences in this sample as well. This chain connects TRBV5-8 to TRBJ2-5; tentative D call: TRBD1 (5 bases). Germline values: CDR1 SGHTS, CDR2 YDEGEE. V gave up 0 bases and J gave up 4 bases, with 16 bases separating them. This CDR3 spans 16 amino acids. CDR3 DNA sequence: TGTGCCAGCAGCTTGGCTCGAGCAGGGCTGGGAGAGACCCAGTACTTC. This sequence encodes CASSLARAGLGETQYF.

The chain recombines TRBV7-8 with TRBJ2-7; weak D call: TRBD2 (6 bases). Trimming shortened V by 5 bases and J by 7 bases, and 21 bases separated the two germline ends. Looked up from germline, CDR1 is SGHVS and CDR2 is FQNEAQ. The CDR3 runs 15 residues. The CDR3 DNA reads TGTGCCAGCAGCCCGCCGGAGGGGTCCCTCTCAGAGCAGTACTTC. Amino acids: CASSPPEGSLSEQYF.

The rearrangement links TRBV2 to TRBJ1-1; D is unresolved. The CDR3 length is 16 residues. V lost 7 bases to trimming and J lost 5 bases, with 23 bases between them. Germline values: CDR1 SNHLY, CDR2 FYNNEI. The CDR3 sequence is CASISPGGLWLTEAFF. In nucleotides, the CDR3 is TGTGCCAGCATTTCGCCTGGAGGACTATGGTTGACTGAAGCTTTCTTT.

V and J are TRBV2 and TRBJ1-1, with TRBD1 matching 7 bases. There are 15 residues in the CDR3. V shed 5 bases and J 0 bases; nucleotides not matched to a gene: 6. From germline, CDR1 is SNHLY and CDR2 FYNNEI. This CDR3 is CASSPITGVNTEAFF. The DNA of the CDR3 is TGTGCCAGCAGTCCTATAACAGGGGTGAACACTGAAGCTTTCTTT.

The rearrangement joins TRBV28 to TRBJ1-6, with 10 bases that match TRBD1. Germline trimming cut 4 bases from V and 7 bases from J; bases unmatched to any gene: 4. This CDR3 is built from 15 residues. Germline lookup yields CDR1 MDHEN and CDR2 SYDVKM. In DNA form, the CDR3 reads TGTGCCAGCAGTTCGGGACAGGGGAACAATTCACCCCTCCACTTT. It specifies CASSSGQGNNSPLHF. The full variable domain, rest sourced from reference TRBV28 and TRBJ1-6, is DVKVTQSSRYLVKRTGEKVFLECVQDMDHENMFWYRQDPGLGLRLIYFSYDVKMKEKGDIPEGYSVSREKKERFSLILESASTNQTSMYLCASSSGQGNNSPLHFGNGTRLTVT.

The chain is built from TRBV10-3 and TRBJ1-5; no clear D. With 6 bases removed from V and 7 bases from J, the gap between germline ends came to 13 bases. CDR3 length: 13 amino acids. Looked up from germline, CDR1 is ENHRY and CDR2 is SYGVKD. CDR3 residues: CAISAARFQPQHF. The DNA of the CDR3 is TGTGCCATCAGCGCGGCCCGATTCCAGCCCCAGCATTTT.

The chain has TRBV29-1 and TRBJ2-5; possible D gene TRBD1, 6 bases. Germline CDR1 SQVTM, CDR2 ANQGSEA. The CDR3 extends over 13 amino acids. The V end lost 3 bases, the J end lost 5 bases, and 13 bases lay between the germline ends. CDR3 sequence (DNA): TGCAGCGTTGATGTGGGGGCCTGGGAGACCCAGTACTTC. This translates into CSVDVGAWETQYF.

The V call is TRBV7-8, the J call TRBJ2-2, with D possibly matching TRBD1 (5 bases). This CDR3 is built from 14 residues. The V gene lost 6 bases and the J gene lost 4 bases, with 12 bases spanning the gap. Germline V CDR1 and CDR2: SGHVS, FQNEAQ. In DNA, the CDR3 is TGTGCCAGCAGGTCCCGAAGGGGCACCGGGGAGCTGTTTTTT. Translating it yields CASRSRRGTGELFF.

This rearrangement joins TRBV7-9 to TRBJ2-5; TRBD1 agrees at 7 bases. J lost 5 bases, V lost 5 bases, and 17 bases had no gene match. In germline, CDR1 is SEHNR, CDR2 FQNEAQ (reference sequence). The length of the CDR3 is 17 residues. The CDR3 nucleotides read TGTGCCAGCAGCCCACAATTTTCGAGGGGGCAGTGGGAGACCCAGTACTTC. This sequence encodes CASSPQFSRGQWETQYF. Drawing the rest from reference TRBV7-9 and TRBJ2-5, the complete variable domain is DTGVSQNPRHKITKRGQNVTFRCDPISEHNRLYWYRQTLGQGPEFLTYFQNEAQLEKSRLLSDRFSAERPKGSFSTLEIQRTEQGDSAMYLCASSPQFSRGQWETQYFGPGTRLLVL.

The chain employs TRBV5-6 and TRBJ1-2; TRBD1 is a possible D gene (6 bases). The CDR3 covers 13 residues. The germline V and J ends were trimmed by 4 bases and 4 bases, with 11 bases remaining between them. Germline CDR1 and CDR2: SGHDT and YYEEEE. The CDR3: CASSQDRLYGYTF. The CDR3 DNA is TGTGCCAGCAGCCAAGACAGGCTCTATGGCTACACCTTC.

The rearrangement uses TRBV6-5 and TRBJ2-5; the match to TRBD2 covers 13 bases. Germline CDR1 reads MNHEY; CDR2 reads SVGAGI. The CDR3 is 15 residues long. V was clipped by 6 bases and J by 3 bases; unmatched bases: 4. The CDR3 reads CASSLTSGGEETQYF. In DNA, the CDR3 is TGTGCCAGCAGCTTAACTAGCGGGGGGGAAGAGACCCAGTACTTC.

The chain employs TRBV19 and TRBJ1-1; the D is unclear. The V end lost 9 bases, the J end lost 3 bases, and 23 bases lay between the germline ends. The germline CDR1 and CDR2 sequences are LNHDA and SQIVND (reference sequence). This CDR3 has 16 amino acids. The CDR3 DNA follows: TGTGCCAGCCTAATACGGGGAACTAGGAGGGACACTGAAGCTTTCTTT. Its protein is CASLIRGTRRDTEAFF.

V usage is TRBV30 and J usage is TRBJ2-7; 8 positions match TRBD1. V gave up 2 bases and J gave up 2 bases; unmatched junction bases: 8. Germline CDR1 and CDR2: GTSNPN and SVGIG (reference sequence). CDR3 length: 15 residues. CDR3 region: CAWSIGQGSPYEQYF. The CDR3 DNA sequence: TGTGCCTGGAGTATTGGACAGGGAAGCCCCTACGAGCAGTACTTC.